A selection of T cell receptor beta chains follows, all from one sample in a study of molecular identifiers for immune sequencing clone quantification. TCRdb re-derived calls from the PCR reads in MiXCR, one entry per CDR3 protein. The sample carries 60,000 to 80,000 distinct CDR3 sequences, less than 20% recorded once. Source material: naive CD8+ T cells from blood, with Jurkat cell RNA spiked in. The receptors here all came from a human donor in good health. Some libraries in this study had Jurkat cell RNA spiked in. Each CDR3 is given without its conserved first and last residue. Fields, in order: J gene, V gene, D gene, CDR3 protein. D genes are given only for firm matches.

j_call: TRBJ2-1
v_call: TRBV29-1
d_call: TRBD2
cdr3_aa: SSRRAGEVEQF

j_call: TRBJ1-1
v_call: TRBV5-1
d_call: -
cdr3_aa: ASSFTSLAVNTEAF

j_call: TRBJ2-7
v_call: TRBV29-1
d_call: -
cdr3_aa: SVITSRGYEQY

j_call: TRBJ2-1
v_call: TRBV4-1
d_call: TRBD2
cdr3_aa: ASSQLGTSGWEQF

j_call: TRBJ1-1
v_call: TRBV6-5
d_call: -
cdr3_aa: ASSYGPGFTEAF

j_call: TRBJ2-3
v_call: TRBV19
d_call: -
cdr3_aa: ASSMVAGSSETDTQY

j_call: TRBJ2-7
v_call: TRBV7-6
d_call: TRBD2
cdr3_aa: ASSPTSGRVYEQY

j_call: TRBJ2-5
v_call: TRBV30
d_call: TRBD2
cdr3_aa: AWSLEVLAGEETQY

j_call: TRBJ2-1
v_call: TRBV11-3
d_call: TRBD2
cdr3_aa: ASSLSGTSGSTEQF

j_call: TRBJ2-7
v_call: TRBV7-2
d_call: -
cdr3_aa: ASSLHLGVELPGGEQY

j_call: TRBJ1-1
v_call: TRBV23-1
d_call: -
cdr3_aa: ASSQDRPPRHTEAF

j_call: TRBJ2-1
v_call: TRBV27
d_call: TRBD2
cdr3_aa: ASSPWTSGRAQNEQF

j_call: TRBJ2-1
v_call: TRBV9
d_call: TRBD1
cdr3_aa: ASSVVPGGGYEQF

j_call: TRBJ2-7
v_call: TRBV6-6
d_call: -
cdr3_aa: ASGEIYEQY

j_call: TRBJ1-1
v_call: TRBV7-9
d_call: -
cdr3_aa: ASSLGLGDTEAF

j_call: TRBJ2-3
v_call: TRBV29-1
d_call: TRBD2
cdr3_aa: SADNGLDRILGTQY

j_call: TRBJ2-3
v_call: TRBV20-1
d_call: -
cdr3_aa: SALLRSLQDTQY

j_call: TRBJ1-1
v_call: TRBV15
d_call: TRBD1
cdr3_aa: ATSVPRQGKDTEAF

j_call: TRBJ1-3
v_call: TRBV7-8
d_call: TRBD1
cdr3_aa: ASSILLPGQGDTIY

j_call: TRBJ2-1
v_call: TRBV27
d_call: TRBD2
cdr3_aa: ASSLFFGRARNEQF

j_call: TRBJ1-4
v_call: TRBV5-1
d_call: -
cdr3_aa: ASSLDRTVYATNEKLF

j_call: TRBJ2-7
v_call: TRBV6-5
d_call: TRBD1
cdr3_aa: ASSLGGSPYEQY

j_call: TRBJ1-4
v_call: TRBV4-2
d_call: -
cdr3_aa: ASSPRETNEKLF

j_call: TRBJ1-6
v_call: TRBV4-3
d_call: -
cdr3_aa: ASSQEWAEFSSPLH

j_call: TRBJ2-7
v_call: TRBV5-5
d_call: TRBD1
cdr3_aa: ASSYATGGYEQY

j_call: TRBJ2-1
v_call: TRBV29-1
d_call: -
cdr3_aa: SVEGLEGKNEQF

j_call: TRBJ2-3
v_call: TRBV7-3
d_call: -
cdr3_aa: ASSLGGSGTDTQY

j_call: TRBJ2-5
v_call: TRBV27
d_call: -
cdr3_aa: ASSLSSQETQY

j_call: TRBJ2-5
v_call: TRBV24-1
d_call: TRBD1
cdr3_aa: AASDSTGVGYQETQY

j_call: TRBJ2-3
v_call: TRBV10-3
d_call: -
cdr3_aa: AISDRASSTDTQY

j_call: TRBJ2-1
v_call: TRBV6-1
d_call: -
cdr3_aa: ASNLDGVGCNEQF

j_call: TRBJ1-2
v_call: TRBV20-1
d_call: -
cdr3_aa: SASMPVNLSFSNYGYT

j_call: TRBJ2-7
v_call: TRBV11-2
d_call: -
cdr3_aa: ASSLAMRGEQY